This TCR beta chain was identified in a study of beta chain features in type 1 diabetes. Findings and limits, study-wide: Type 1 diabetes patients showed fewer insertions and more deletions at VDJ junctions. Moderately but significantly shorter TCRB CDR3s were found in Type 1 diabetes patients in all four CD4+ subsets. PCR may have favored shorter templates equally in patients and controls.

This clone was seen a handful of times. What it recognizes is unknown. As every portion of the isolated RNA was reverse transcribed, the sequencing read expressed TCRB transcripts. Around 3.8 million reads per sample were averaged for naive, central memory and regulatory samples. Sequencing used immunoSEQ multiplex PCR; TCRdb keeps in-frame clones, though not all of them. This sample has approximately 730,000 clones; roughly 12% occur once, and the top ten carry approximately 0.022%. Via the markers CD45RO/CCR7/CD25/CD127/CD95/CD27, stem cell-like memory, regulatory, central memory and naive CD4+ cells were sorted. CDR1 KGHSH and CDR2 LQKENI come from the germline V gene. Trimming pared 2 bases from V and 0 bases from J, leaving 8 bases between. The CDR3 length is 15 residues.

This TCR was recovered from a man younger than 35 with type 1 diabetes. Input material: naive CD4+ T cells from blood. The J gene is TRBJ1-5, the V gene TRBV18, with D possibly matching TRBD1 (6 bases). The chain's CDR3 is CASSPGQNSNQPQHF. For the CDR3, the DNA is TGTGCCAGCTCACCAGGACAGAATAGCAATCAGCCCCAGCATTTT.